This is a list of T cell receptor beta chains from one sample in a study of T cell responses to AZD1222 COVID-19 vaccine. TCRdb's table, derived via immunoSEQ multiplex PCR, lists solely in-frame clones and lacks some. The sample shows 95,000 to 150,000 clones, 75% to 90% of them seen only once. The sequenced sample was peripheral blood, obtained on day 0 of AZD1222 vaccination. These receptors originate from an adult in good health. The CDR3 runs from the conserved cysteine through the conserved F or W. The D gene is left open where the match is weak. A clone size is listed for some rows: how often the clone was seen (once, few, many), or a class if it is expanded.

J gene: TRBJ2-3; D gene: TRBD2; clone size: .; V gene: TRBV11-2; CDR3 protein: CASSSELGGASDTQYF; CDR3 DNA: TGTGCCAGCAGCTCCGAGCTCGGGGGGGCCTCGGATACGCAGTATTTT
J gene: TRBJ2-1; D gene: .; clone size: .; V gene: TRBV12-3/TRBV12-4; CDR3 protein: CASTQENEQFF; CDR3 DNA: TGTGCCAGCACCCAAGAGAATGAGCAGTTCTTC
J gene: TRBJ2-7; D gene: .; clone size: .; V gene: TRBV28; CDR3 protein: CASSTAGSPYEQYF; CDR3 DNA: TGTGCCAGCAGCACCGCAGGTTCCCCCTACGAGCAGTACTTC
J gene: TRBJ2-7; D gene: TRBD2; clone size: .; V gene: TRBV5-1; CDR3 protein: CASSLASASWRESSRQYF; CDR3 DNA: TGCGCCAGCAGCTTGGCCTCGGCATCCTGGCGGGAGTCCTCTCGGCAGTACTTC
J gene: TRBJ2-7; D gene: .; clone size: .; V gene: TRBV28; CDR3 protein: CASSRTARVYEQYF; CDR3 DNA: TGTGCCAGCAGCAGGACAGCCCGGGTCTACGAGCAGTACTTC
J gene: TRBJ2-2; D gene: TRBD1; clone size: once; V gene: TRBV7-9; CDR3 protein: CASSHRDRATGELFF; CDR3 DNA: TGTGCCAGCAGCCATCGAGACAGGGCCACCGGGGAGCTGTTTTTT
J gene: TRBJ2-5; D gene: TRBD2; clone size: .; V gene: TRBV6-5; CDR3 protein: CASTSGRDRLAQYF; CDR3 DNA: TGTGCCAGCACTAGCGGGAGGGATCGGTTGGCCCAGTACTTC
J gene: TRBJ1-3; D gene: .; clone size: once; V gene: TRBV9; CDR3 protein: CASSAHRPGSGNTIYF; CDR3 DNA: TGTGCCAGCAGCGCCCACCGTCCGGGATCTGGAAACACCATATATTTT
J gene: TRBJ1-1; D gene: .; clone size: .; V gene: TRBV18; CDR3 protein: CASSPLRENTEAFF; CDR3 DNA: TGTGCCAGCTCACCACTTCGGGAGAACACTGAAGCTTTCTTT
J gene: TRBJ1-6; D gene: .; clone size: .; V gene: TRBV2; CDR3 protein: CASGFYNSPLHF; CDR3 DNA: TGTGCCAGCGGGTTTTATAATTCACCCCTCCACTTT
J gene: TRBJ2-3; D gene: TRBD2; clone size: .; V gene: TRBV6-5; CDR3 protein: CASSHLAGSTDTQYF; CDR3 DNA: TGTGCCAGCAGTCACCTAGCGGGGAGCACAGATACGCAGTATTTT
J gene: TRBJ2-5; D gene: TRBD2; clone size: .; V gene: TRBV9; CDR3 protein: CASSVLAGGQETQYF; CDR3 DNA: TGTGCCAGCAGCGTCCTAGCGGGGGGCCAAGAGACCCAGTACTTC
J gene: TRBJ2-7; D gene: TRBD2; clone size: .; V gene: TRBV27; CDR3 protein: CASSLAGGELWEQYF; CDR3 DNA: TGTGCCAGCAGTTTAGCGGGGGGGGAACTTTGGGAGCAGTACTTC
J gene: TRBJ1-2; D gene: .; clone size: .; V gene: TRBV28; CDR3 protein: CATRTGNYGYTF; CDR3 DNA: TGTGCCACCCGGACGGGGAACTATGGCTACACCTTC
J gene: TRBJ1-4; D gene: .; clone size: .; V gene: TRBV7-9; CDR3 protein: CASSSGGNEKLFF; CDR3 DNA: TGTGCCAGCAGCTCTGGGGGTAATGAAAAACTGTTTTTT
J gene: TRBJ1-1; D gene: .; clone size: .; V gene: TRBV6-5; CDR3 protein: CASSLVDTEAFF; CDR3 DNA: TGTGCCAGCAGTTTAGTTGACACTGAAGCTTTCTTT
J gene: TRBJ2-1; D gene: TRBD1; clone size: .; V gene: TRBV7-2; CDR3 protein: CASSPFPRTGSNEQFF; CDR3 DNA: TGTGCCAGCAGCCCCTTTCCCCGGACAGGTTCCAATGAGCAGTTCTTC
J gene: TRBJ2-2; D gene: .; clone size: .; V gene: TRBV28; CDR3 protein: CASSFPRRAMNTGELFF; CDR3 DNA: TGTGCCAGCAGTTTCCCCCGCAGGGCTATGAACACCGGGGAGCTGTTTTTT
J gene: TRBJ1-2; D gene: .; clone size: .; V gene: TRBV6-1; CDR3 protein: CASSEASLGGYTF; CDR3 DNA: TGTGCCAGCAGTGAAGCCTCGTTGGGAGGCTACACCTTC
J gene: TRBJ1-1; D gene: .; clone size: .; V gene: TRBV30; CDR3 protein: CACGSVVEAFF; CDR3 DNA: TGTGCCTGCGGTTCGGTAGTCGAAGCTTTCTTT
J gene: TRBJ2-7; D gene: TRBD1; clone size: .; V gene: TRBV7-2; CDR3 protein: CASSSRGWTGWTYEQYF; CDR3 DNA: TGTGCCAGCAGCTCTAGGGGTTGGACAGGGTGGACCTACGAGCAGTACTTC
J gene: TRBJ1-2; D gene: .; clone size: once; V gene: TRBV19; CDR3 protein: CASSSGPSIDGYTF; CDR3 DNA: TGTGCCAGTAGTTCCGGACCTTCCATCGATGGCTACACCTTC
J gene: TRBJ1-6; D gene: .; clone size: .; V gene: TRBV4-3; CDR3 protein: CASSQDSTNSPLHF; CDR3 DNA: TGCGCCAGCAGCCAAGATTCCACTAATTCACCCCTCCACTTT
J gene: TRBJ1-4; D gene: .; clone size: .; V gene: TRBV28; CDR3 protein: CASSLPAEKLFF; CDR3 DNA: TGTGCCAGCAGTTTGCCGGCTGAAAAACTGTTTTTT